This T cell receptor (beta chain) was sequenced for a study of cytomegalovirus exposure and HLA in healthy donors (dated by TCRdb to 2017 to 2019). For the study in its entirety: According to a later analysis, the 120 or so validation repertoires were produced on the same platform as the approximately 610 repertoires of the first cohort. High-throughput TCR immunosequencing, statistical association of individual TCRs with disease status, and machine learning were combined to predict cytomegalovirus infection status. The study aimed to test whether signatures of past pathogen exposure could be identified by cataloging public T cell receptors. A separate validation cohort of about 110 different subjects was used in addition to the roughly 700-subject first cohort.

The donors were included in the validation cohort of over a hundred subjects, a group kept apart from the roughly 680-subject first cohort. Preparation of the library involved the immunoSEQ multiplex PCR assay. The paper's data handling went like this. To diagnose cytomegalovirus status from the catalog of TCR beta chain sequences, a statistical classification framework was built. TCRdb mirrors the immuneACCESS table, restricted to in-frame sequences. Some clones are absent from its copies; in checked studies, under half trace to an unresolved V gene, and the reason for the others is unknown. Clone size and V and J calls were adopted from that table, with D and trimming inferred from the DNA. The sample yields 210,000 or so clones; 88% were counted once. The ten largest clones take up about 2.7% of the sample. With regard to this clone: This clone's antigen is unknown. No much larger clonotype is one base removed from it; base qualities were not supplied.

Counted from cysteine to phenylalanine, this CDR3 has 14 amino acids. The sequence is cut down to CDR3 DNA, 42 bases in frame from base 1. The germline V gene sets CDR1 to MDHEN and CDR2 to SYDVKM. The germline V end is reduced by 6 bases and the J end by 4 bases; junction bases left unmatched: 7. What the study reported, not specific to this receptor: All 110 or so repertoires were used to score co-occurrence in the validation cohort in a later analysis, because that analysis had no HLA typing for the cohort. A total of 164 TCR beta chains were listed by the study as associated with cytomegalovirus. Cytomegalovirus status was reported to be diagnosed by the classifier with high specificity and sensitivity in both the original and validation cohorts. In vitro tests confirmed that three of the cytomegalovirus-associated TCR beta chains recognize cytomegalovirus antigens. It was suggested by the authors that the approach could potentially be generalized to other disease states and immunological phenotypes. Most TCR sequences were seen in very few donors, while some public TCRs were found in many individuals. A later analysis found that TCRs clustered in the first cohort also tended to co-occur in the 120 validation repertoires, with approximately 95% of cluster scores above 0.

The chain uses TRBV28 and TRBJ2-5, and 8 bases in between align with TRBD1. Specimen: PBMCs. This receptor was obtained from a woman younger than 35 in good health and CMV-seronegative. The sequence in DNA is TGTGCCAGCAGCCGATCCAGGGGGCGAGAGACCCAGTACTTC. This yields the protein CASSRSRGRETQYF.